The rows below give T cell receptor beta chains drawn from one sample of a study of OX40 agonist ivuxolimab in advanced cancers. Only in-frame clones appear in the TCRdb table, and some are missing; sequencing was by immunoSEQ multiplex PCR. The table has fewer than 85,000 clones, around nine tenths seen once. The sample in question was CD4+ or CD8+ T cells sorted from blood, obtained in a trial of the OX40 agonist ivuxolimab. These receptor sequences come from an adult with an advanced solid tumor such as melanoma, head and neck, liver or kidney cancer. CDR3s include the opening cysteine and the closing phenylalanine or tryptophan. The D gene is left open where the match is weak. Expanded clones get a size class; other rows say once, few or many, or leave the size out.

V gene: TRBV28; J gene: TRBJ1-1; D gene: NA; clone size: NA; CDR3 DNA: TGTGCCAGCAGTTTAGCGGCTGAAGCTTTCTTT; CDR3 protein: CASSLAAEAFF
V gene: TRBV28; J gene: TRBJ2-7; D gene: TRBD1; clone size: NA; CDR3 DNA: TGTGCCAGCAGCCCTTCCGGGACAGGGGCCTACTACGAGCAGTACTTC; CDR3 protein: CASSPSGTGAYYEQYF
V gene: TRBV4-2; J gene: TRBJ1-5; D gene: NA; clone size: NA; CDR3 DNA: TGTGCCAGCAGCCAAGATCCTCCTACAGTATCCTATAGCAATCAGCCCCAGCATTTT; CDR3 protein: CASSQDPPTVSYSNQPQHF
V gene: TRBV6-5; J gene: TRBJ1-2; D gene: NA; clone size: NA; CDR3 DNA: TGTGCCAGCAGGGCCCTCCGGCGCTACACCTTC; CDR3 protein: CASRALRRYTF
V gene: TRBV7-9; J gene: TRBJ1-4; D gene: NA; clone size: NA; CDR3 DNA: TGTGCCAGCAGCTTGGGTCAGACAGGAGACGAAAAACTGTTTTTT; CDR3 protein: CASSLGQTGDEKLFF
V gene: TRBV4-2; J gene: TRBJ1-1; D gene: NA; clone size: few; CDR3 DNA: TGTGCCAGCAGCCTCGGAAAGGGGAACACTGAAGCTTTCTTT; CDR3 protein: CASSLGKGNTEAFF
V gene: TRBV28; J gene: TRBJ1-1; D gene: NA; clone size: NA; CDR3 DNA: TGTGCCAGCAGTTTATACGGGCTAGCAACTGAAGCTTTCTTT; CDR3 protein: CASSLYGLATEAFF
V gene: TRBV6-5; J gene: TRBJ1-2; D gene: TRBD1; clone size: once; CDR3 DNA: TGTGCCAGCAGTCTTCTCGGGACAGGGAATGGCTACACCTTC; CDR3 protein: CASSLLGTGNGYTF
V gene: TRBV18; J gene: TRBJ2-7; D gene: NA; clone size: NA; CDR3 DNA: TGTGCCAGCTCACCAGAGGGCTCCTACGAGCAGTACTTC; CDR3 protein: CASSPEGSYEQYF
V gene: TRBV6-5; J gene: TRBJ2-2; D gene: NA; clone size: NA; CDR3 DNA: TGTGCCAGCAGTTACTCTCTTACAGGGTCCGGGGAGCTGTTTTTT; CDR3 protein: CASSYSLTGSGELFF
V gene: TRBV7-9; J gene: TRBJ2-5; D gene: NA; clone size: NA; CDR3 DNA: TGTGCCCTCAGGGTTACTCAAGAGACCCAGTACTTC; CDR3 protein: CALRVTQETQYF
V gene: TRBV4-1; J gene: TRBJ2-3; D gene: TRBD2; clone size: NA; CDR3 DNA: TGCGCCAGCAGCCCCCTGGCTAGCGGGAGGGCCTCAGATACGCAGTATTTT; CDR3 protein: CASSPLASGRASDTQYF
V gene: TRBV6-5; J gene: TRBJ2-1; D gene: NA; clone size: NA; CDR3 DNA: TGTGCCAGCAGTTACACGGCGGGTAGCTACAATGAGCAGTTCTTC; CDR3 protein: CASSYTAGSYNEQFF
V gene: TRBV6-1; J gene: TRBJ1-5; D gene: NA; clone size: NA; CDR3 DNA: TGTGCCAGCAGTGAGCAGCTAGGGGAGCCCCAGCATTTT; CDR3 protein: CASSEQLGEPQHF
V gene: TRBV2; J gene: TRBJ2-1; D gene: TRBD2; clone size: NA; CDR3 DNA: TGTGCCAGCAGCTTTAGCGGGGGGGCATACAATGAGCAGTTCTTC; CDR3 protein: CASSFSGGAYNEQFF
V gene: TRBV5-1; J gene: TRBJ2-1; D gene: NA; clone size: NA; CDR3 DNA: TGCGCCAGCAGCCTGGAGGGACAGAGGGATGAGCAGTTCTTC; CDR3 protein: CASSLEGQRDEQFF
V gene: TRBV28; J gene: TRBJ2-2; D gene: NA; clone size: NA; CDR3 DNA: TGTGCCAGCAGTTTCCACAGGGGAGGAAGGACCGGGGAGCTGTTTTTT; CDR3 protein: CASSFHRGGRTGELFF
V gene: TRBV5-1; J gene: TRBJ2-3; D gene: NA; clone size: NA; CDR3 DNA: TGCGCCAGCAGCCTCACAGGGTCGCGGGGAACAGATACGCAGTATTTT; CDR3 protein: CASSLTGSRGTDTQYF
V gene: TRBV27; J gene: TRBJ1-2; D gene: NA; clone size: NA; CDR3 DNA: TGTGCCAGCAGTTTAAACGGGGTCAACCTGAACTATGGCTACACCTTC; CDR3 protein: CASSLNGVNLNYGYTF
V gene: TRBV7-2; J gene: TRBJ1-1; D gene: NA; clone size: once; CDR3 DNA: TGTGCCAGCAGCTTCGCTCCCAGATTGAACACTGAAGCTTTCTTT; CDR3 protein: CASSFAPRLNTEAFF
V gene: TRBV7-2; J gene: TRBJ2-3; D gene: NA; clone size: NA; CDR3 DNA: TGTGCCAGCAGCTGGGCGTCCCGTCCATTCACAGATACGCAGTATTTT; CDR3 protein: CASSWASRPFTDTQYF
V gene: TRBV27; J gene: TRBJ1-1; D gene: NA; clone size: NA; CDR3 DNA: TGTGCCAGCAGCCCCTGGGACGGGGCGTCTGAAGCTTTCTTT; CDR3 protein: CASSPWDGASEAFF
V gene: TRBV19; J gene: TRBJ2-3; D gene: NA; clone size: once; CDR3 DNA: TGTGCCAGTAGTATAGCAGATACGCAGTATTTT; CDR3 protein: CASSIADTQYF
V gene: TRBV6-5; J gene: TRBJ1-1; D gene: NA; clone size: NA; CDR3 DNA: TGTGCCAGCAGTTACTCGAGAGATCTGAACACTGAAGCTTTCTTT; CDR3 protein: CASSYSRDLNTEAFF
V gene: TRBV15; J gene: TRBJ1-3; D gene: NA; clone size: NA; CDR3 DNA: TGTGCCACCAGCCCGCTGGGAGGCCCTGGGAACACCATATATTTT; CDR3 protein: CATSPLGGPGNTIYF
V gene: TRBV5-1; J gene: TRBJ2-5; D gene: TRBD2; clone size: NA; CDR3 DNA: TGCGCCAGCAGCTTGGGGCTAGCGGGGGGAGTGGAGACCCAGTACTTC; CDR3 protein: CASSLGLAGGVETQYF
V gene: TRBV2; J gene: TRBJ2-5; D gene: NA; clone size: NA; CDR3 DNA: TGTGCCAGCAGCTACCAAGAGACCCAGTACTTC; CDR3 protein: CASSYQETQYF
V gene: TRBV7-8; J gene: TRBJ1-4; D gene: NA; clone size: once; CDR3 DNA: TGTGCCAGCAGCTTACTAGGGAGTTTTGAAAAACTGTTTTTT; CDR3 protein: CASSLLGSFEKLFF
V gene: TRBV6-1; J gene: TRBJ2-5; D gene: NA; clone size: NA; CDR3 DNA: TGTGCCAGCAGTGCTTACCTCATGGAGACCCAGTACTTC; CDR3 protein: CASSAYLMETQYF
V gene: TRBV4-1; J gene: TRBJ2-7; D gene: TRBD2; clone size: once; CDR3 DNA: TGCGCCAGCAGCCAAGGGGCTAGCGGAAGATACGAGCAGTACTTC; CDR3 protein: CASSQGASGRYEQYF
V gene: TRBV28; J gene: TRBJ2-5; D gene: NA; clone size: NA; CDR3 DNA: TGTGCCAGCAGTTTATTCGGGGGCGCGGAGACCCAGTACTTC; CDR3 protein: CASSLFGGAETQYF
V gene: TRBV19; J gene: TRBJ2-7; D gene: TRBD1; clone size: NA; CDR3 DNA: TGTGCCAGTTCCCCGGGACAGGGGGCGCGGGAGCAGTACTTC; CDR3 protein: CASSPGQGAREQYF
V gene: TRBV11-2; J gene: TRBJ1-1; D gene: NA; clone size: NA; CDR3 DNA: TGTGCCAGCAGCTTATCCCCGGATATAGAAGCTTTCTTT; CDR3 protein: CASSLSPDIEAFF
V gene: TRBV5-1; J gene: TRBJ1-6; D gene: TRBD1; clone size: once; CDR3 DNA: TGCGCCAGCAGCTTGAGGACAGGGGAGCCCACCCTCCACTTT; CDR3 protein: CASSLRTGEPTLHF
V gene: TRBV5-1; J gene: TRBJ2-3; D gene: NA; clone size: NA; CDR3 DNA: TGCGCCAGCAGCTTGACGGGGACTAGCACAGATACGCAGTATTTT; CDR3 protein: CASSLTGTSTDTQYF
V gene: TRBV7-9; J gene: TRBJ2-5; D gene: TRBD2; clone size: NA; CDR3 DNA: TGTGCCAGCAGCAGGGACTATGGGGAGACCCAGTACTTC; CDR3 protein: CASSRDYGETQYF
V gene: TRBV4-1; J gene: TRBJ2-7; D gene: TRBD2; clone size: NA; CDR3 DNA: TGCGCCAGCAGCCGCGGGACTAGTCAGTCCTACGAGCAGTACTTC; CDR3 protein: CASSRGTSQSYEQYF
V gene: TRBV7-2; J gene: TRBJ1-3; D gene: NA; clone size: NA; CDR3 DNA: TGTGCCAGCAGCTTAGATCTGAACAGCTGGGGAAACACCATATATTTT; CDR3 protein: CASSLDLNSWGNTIYF
V gene: TRBV5-1; J gene: TRBJ2-7; D gene: TRBD2; clone size: NA; CDR3 DNA: TGCGCCAGCAGCTTGGCGGCTAGCGGGGGCCTTACCTACGAGCAGTACTTC; CDR3 protein: CASSLAASGGLTYEQYF
V gene: TRBV5-6; J gene: TRBJ2-6; D gene: TRBD1; clone size: NA; CDR3 DNA: TGTGCCAGCAGCATTCCCCCGACAGGGGACTCTGGGGCCAACGTCCTGACTTTC; CDR3 protein: CASSIPPTGDSGANVLTF
V gene: TRBV19; J gene: TRBJ1-1; D gene: NA; clone size: NA; CDR3 DNA: TGTGCCAGTAGTATAGGGAACAGAGCTTTCTTT; CDR3 protein: CASSIGNRAFF
V gene: TRBV4-2; J gene: TRBJ1-5; D gene: NA; clone size: NA; CDR3 DNA: TGTGCCAGCAGAAGGACGATAGGGATTGGGAGCAATCAGCCCCAGCATTTT; CDR3 protein: CASRRTIGIGSNQPQHF
V gene: TRBV18; J gene: TRBJ2-3; D gene: TRBD1; clone size: NA; CDR3 DNA: TGTGCCAGCTCACCACTTAGGACAGGGGACACAGATACGCAGTATTTT; CDR3 protein: CASSPLRTGDTDTQYF
V gene: TRBV14; J gene: TRBJ2-5; D gene: NA; clone size: NA; CDR3 DNA: TGTGCCAGCAGCCAAGTAGGTGTCCAAGAGACCCAGTACTTC; CDR3 protein: CASSQVGVQETQYF
V gene: TRBV30; J gene: TRBJ1-2; D gene: TRBD1; clone size: NA; CDR3 DNA: TGTGCCGGGGGACAGGGTTCAGTGGGCTACACCTTC; CDR3 protein: CAGGQGSVGYTF
V gene: TRBV18; J gene: TRBJ1-1; D gene: TRBD1; clone size: NA; CDR3 DNA: TGTGCCAGCTCACCTCAGTTCACAGGGGGCACTGAAGCTTTCTTT; CDR3 protein: CASSPQFTGGTEAFF
V gene: TRBV7-6; J gene: TRBJ1-2; D gene: TRBD1; clone size: NA; CDR3 DNA: TGTGCCAGCAGCCCTAGGGGGCAGGGCGGTCTTGGCTACACCTTC; CDR3 protein: CASSPRGQGGLGYTF
V gene: TRBV6-1; J gene: TRBJ2-3; D gene: TRBD2; clone size: NA; CDR3 DNA: TGTGCCAGCAGTGGGCGGGGGGTCGACACAGATACGCAGTATTTT; CDR3 protein: CASSGRGVDTDTQYF
V gene: TRBV2; J gene: TRBJ1-5; D gene: NA; clone size: NA; CDR3 DNA: TGTGCCAGCAGTGCGGAGAGTAGCAATCAGCCCCAGCATTTT; CDR3 protein: CASSAESSNQPQHF
V gene: TRBV5-1; J gene: TRBJ1-2; D gene: TRBD1; clone size: NA; CDR3 DNA: TGCGCCAGCAGCTCACAGGGGGCTGACTATGGCTACACCTTC; CDR3 protein: CASSSQGADYGYTF
V gene: TRBV6-6; J gene: TRBJ1-2; D gene: NA; clone size: NA; CDR3 DNA: TGTGCCAGCAGTTATTCCGTTGGGAGGTCTGGCTACACCTTC; CDR3 protein: CASSYSVGRSGYTF
V gene: TRBV6-6; J gene: TRBJ1-3; D gene: NA; clone size: NA; CDR3 DNA: TGTGCCAGCAGTGGGGAAGCTGGAAACACCATATATTTT; CDR3 protein: CASSGEAGNTIYF
V gene: TRBV2; J gene: TRBJ2-6; D gene: NA; clone size: NA; CDR3 DNA: TGTGCCAGCAGTTCGAGGGACTCTGGGGCCAACGTCCTGACTTTC; CDR3 protein: CASSSRDSGANVLTF
V gene: TRBV27; J gene: TRBJ2-1; D gene: NA; clone size: NA; CDR3 DNA: TGTGCCAGCAGTCCCCTGGGCCCCACCTACAATGAGCAGTTCTTC; CDR3 protein: CASSPLGPTYNEQFF
V gene: TRBV19; J gene: TRBJ1-2; D gene: NA; clone size: NA; CDR3 DNA: TGTGCCAGTTGGACCCTCCTATTCGGCTACACCTTC; CDR3 protein: CASWTLLFGYTF